This is a list of T cell receptor beta chains from one sample in a study of blood T cell repertoires in COVID-19. The assay was immunoSEQ multiplex PCR, and TCRdb's table has in-frame clones only and misses some. The sample shows under 300,000 clones, about 76% of them seen only once. Input material: peripheral blood. The receptors originated from a woman aged 55-69 years with active or convalescent COVID-19. CDR3s include the opening cysteine and the closing phenylalanine or tryptophan. The D gene is left open where the match is weak. A row's size may be missing; if present it is once, few, many or a size class.

v_call,j_call,clone_size,d_call,cdr3_aa,cdr3_nt
TRBV5-6,TRBJ2-3,.,.,CASSSNRVISTDTQYF,TGTGCCAGCAGCTCTAACAGGGTTATTAGCACAGATACGCAGTATTTT
TRBV5-4,TRBJ2-1,.,TRBD2,CASSLGGGAAVGQFF,TGTGCCAGCAGCTTGGGCGGGGGGGCCGCGGTTGGGCAGTTCTTC
TRBV7-9,TRBJ1-3,few,TRBD1,CASSITGDTSPIYF,TGTGCCAGCAGCATCACAGGGGACACCAGTCCCATATATTTT
TRBV5-1,TRBJ2-7,.,TRBD2,CASSSGVGYEQYF,TGCGCCAGCAGCAGCGGGGTGGGATACGAGCAGTACTTC
TRBV2,TRBJ2-7,once,TRBD2,CASIKRGEILYEQYF,TGTGCCAGCATCAAACGGGGGGAGATCCTCTACGAGCAGTACTTC
TRBV6-5,TRBJ1-5,.,.,CASSVVSSNQPQHF,TGTGCCAGCAGCGTTGTTTCTAGCAATCAGCCCCAGCATTTT
TRBV6-2/TRBV6-3,TRBJ1-5,.,.,CASSYSGYQGRAQHF,TGTGCCAGCAGTTACAGCGGATATCAGGGGAGGGCCCAGCATTTT
TRBV9,TRBJ1-2,.,TRBD1,CASSRTGGGYTF,TGTGCCAGCAGCCGGACAGGGGGTGGCTACACCTTC
TRBV21-1,TRBJ2-2,.,.,CASPFPGDITGELFF,TGTGCCAGCCCCTTTCCGGGGGATATCACCGGGGAGCTGTTTTTT
TRBV29-1,TRBJ2-7,.,TRBD2,CSVGPGTNFYEQYF,TGCAGCGTTGGGCCCGGGACTAACTTCTACGAGCAGTACTTC
TRBV5-6,TRBJ2-1,.,TRBD2,CASNLRGTSGGHEQFF,TGTGCCAGCAACCTACGGGGGACTAGCGGGGGCCATGAGCAGTTCTTC
TRBV4-3,TRBJ2-3,.,.,CASSQDRDRWGSTDTQYF,TGCGCCAGCAGCCAAGACCGAGACAGGTGGGGGTCCACAGATACGCAGTATTTT
TRBV11-2,TRBJ2-7,few,.,CASSLDLTGPYEQYF,TGTGCCAGCAGCTTAGATCTAACAGGTCCCTACGAGCAGTACTTC
TRBV5-4,TRBJ2-5,.,TRBD2,CASSSRGGPETQYF,TGTGCCAGCAGCTCCCGGGGGGGGCCTGAGACCCAGTACTTC
TRBV2,TRBJ1-1,once,.,CARSTGREAFF,TGTGCCAGAAGTACAGGCAGGGAAGCTTTCTTT
TRBV3-1/TRBV3-2,TRBJ1-6,few,TRBD1,CASSQIYRGNNSPLHF,TGTGCCAGCAGTCAGATATACAGGGGGAATAATTCACCCCTCCACTTT
TRBV5-6,TRBJ1-1,.,.,CASSLKWQDSEAFF,TGTGCCAGCAGCCTCAAATGGCAGGACTCTGAAGCTTTCTTT
TRBV3-1/TRBV3-2,TRBJ2-7,.,.,CASSQGRGVEQYF,TGTGCCAGCAGCCAAGGCCGGGGAGTCGAGCAGTACTTC
TRBV29-1,TRBJ2-3,.,.,CSVAVDSTDTQYF,TGCAGCGTTGCTGTAGATAGCACAGATACGCAGTATTTT
TRBV3-1/TRBV3-2,TRBJ2-1,.,TRBD2,CASSQDMSGLAGGPGNEQFF,TGTGCCAGCAGCCAAGACATGTCGGGACTAGCGGGGGGGCCGGGCAATGAGCAGTTCTTC
TRBV5-4,TRBJ1-3,.,.,CASSLPGRAGPSGNTIYF,TGTGCCAGCAGCCTCCCCGGGAGAGCGGGCCCCTCTGGAAACACCATATATTTT
TRBV4-1,TRBJ2-1,few,TRBD1,CASSPGQGTSYNEQFF,TGCGCCAGCAGCCCGGGACAGGGGACCTCCTACAATGAGCAGTTCTTC
TRBV19,TRBJ1-1,.,.,CASSIGQYTEAFF,TGTGCCAGTAGTATAGGACAGTACACTGAAGCTTTCTTT
TRBV7-9,TRBJ1-2,.,TRBD1,CASSQGDGAGYTF,TGTGCCAGCAGCCAGGGGGACGGTGCGGGCTACACCTTC
TRBV6-5,TRBJ2-3,once,TRBD2,CASSYGTSGPTDTQYF,TGTGCCAGCAGTTACGGGACTAGCGGACCCACAGATACGCAGTATTTT
TRBV27,TRBJ1-5,few,TRBD1,CASSSLTGGSSNQPQHF,TGTGCCAGCAGTTCACTAACAGGGGGCTCTAGCAATCAGCCCCAGCATTTT
TRBV7-6,TRBJ2-7,.,.,CASSGRESSSYEQYF,TGTGCCAGCAGCGGACGGGAGAGCAGCTCCTACGAGCAGTACTTC
TRBV5-1,TRBJ2-1,.,TRBD1,CASSDGTGYEQFF,TGCGCCAGCAGCGACGGGACAGGGTATGAGCAGTTCTTC